This is a list of T cell receptor beta chains from one sample in a study of blood T cell repertoires in COVID-19. Libraries were prepared by immunoSEQ multiplex PCR; TCRdb keeps only in-frame clonotypes and omits some of them. There are about 300,000 clones in the sample; under 90% occur only once, and about 10% lies in the top ten. The specimen sequenced was PBMCs or T cells enriched from blood (not recorded which). These receptors were taken from a woman between 18 and 29 years old who had recovered from COVID-19. The CDR3 runs from the conserved cysteine through the conserved F or W. Each record gives: V gene, J gene, D gene, CDR3 length, clone size, CDR3 protein, CDR3 DNA. A D gene is named only where the DNA matches it firmly. Some rows mark clone size as missing; the rest say once, few, many or name a class of expanded clone.

TRBV2	TRBJ1-6	.	14	.	CASSPGLPYSPLHF	TGTGCCAGCAGTCCGGGACTCCCATATTCACCCCTCCACTTT
TRBV25-1	TRBJ2-1	.	18	.	CASSRGAWEPRYYNEQFF	TGTGCCAGCAGCCGGGGGGCCTGGGAACCGAGATACTACAATGAGCAGTTCTTC
TRBV18	TRBJ1-5	.	16	.	CASSPSGRGNNQPQHF	TGTGCCAGCTCACCATCGGGCAGGGGCAACAATCAGCCCCAGCATTTT
TRBV6-1	TRBJ2-1	TRBD2	18	.	CASSARGLAGFQANEQFF	TGTGCCAGCAGTGCCCGTGGACTAGCGGGGTTTCAAGCCAATGAGCAGTTCTTC
TRBV6-5	TRBJ2-1	.	11	once	CASIQHNEQFF	TGTGCCAGCATACAGCACAATGAGCAGTTCTTC
TRBV30	TRBJ1-5	.	13	.	CAWSRTEFQPQHF	TGTGCCTGGAGTCGGACAGAATTTCAGCCCCAGCATTTT
TRBV6-1	TRBJ1-2	.	14	.	CASSELDSVYGYTF	TGTGCCAGCAGTGAGCTAGACAGTGTCTATGGCTACACCTTC
TRBV7-9	TRBJ2-7	TRBD2	17	.	CASSAHTGLAGEAEQYF	TGTGCCAGCAGCGCTCATACGGGACTAGCGGGAGAAGCCGAGCAGTACTTC
TRBV5-1	TRBJ1-1	TRBD1	15	.	CASSLGTDQNTEAFF	TGCGCCAGCAGCCTCGGGACAGATCAAAACACTGAAGCTTTCTTT
TRBV19	TRBJ1-5	.	15	few	CASSTQGASNQPQHF	TGTGCCAGTAGTACCCAGGGTGCCAGCAATCAGCCCCAGCATTTT
TRBV6-5	TRBJ1-4	TRBD1	11	.	CAVKGAEKLFF	TGTGCCGTTAAGGGGGCCGAAAAACTGTTTTTT
TRBV30	TRBJ1-6	.	14	.	CAWRRGTYNSPLHF	TGTGCCTGGAGGCGGGGGACCTATAATTCACCCCTCCACTTT
TRBV6-5	TRBJ2-7	TRBD2	14	.	CASSLTSGVYEQYF	TGTGCCAGCAGTTTAACTAGCGGGGTCTACGAGCAGTACTTC
TRBV5-6	TRBJ1-2	TRBD1	15	.	CASSSMGTANYGYTF	TGTGCCAGCAGCTCTATGGGGACAGCAAACTATGGCTACACCTTC
TRBV19	TRBJ1-5	.	13	.	CASSLQGSQPQHF	TGTGCCAGTAGCCTTCAGGGGAGTCAGCCCCAGCATTTT
TRBV24-1	TRBJ2-1	.	15	.	CATTLMAFYYNEQFF	TGTGCCACCACCCTGATGGCCTTTTACTACAATGAGCAGTTCTTC
TRBV28	TRBJ2-1	.	17	.	CASRPSVDAQGYNEQFF	TGTGCCAGCAGGCCCTCGGTCGACGCCCAGGGCTACAATGAGCAGTTCTTC
TRBV2	TRBJ2-7	.	18	once	CASSDYPTPGSTSYEQYF	TGTGCCAGCAGCGACTACCCTACTCCGGGCTCCACCTCCTACGAGCAGTACTTC
TRBV5-1	TRBJ1-2	TRBD1	15	.	CASSLDTGGNYGYTF	TGCGCCAGCAGCTTGGACACAGGGGGAAACTATGGCTACACCTTC
TRBV28	TRBJ2-3	.	12	.	CASRTGTDTQYF	TGTGCCAGCAGGACAGGCACAGATACGCAGTATTTT
TRBV10-3	TRBJ1-1	.	15	.	CAISLHAGPNTEAFF	TGTGCCATCAGTCTACATGCGGGGCCGAACACTGAAGCTTTCTTT
TRBV9	TRBJ2-5	TRBD1	16	.	CASSSTGTGEWETQYF	TGTGCCAGCAGCAGTACTGGGACAGGGGAGTGGGAGACCCAGTACTTC
TRBV30	TRBJ2-7	.	13	.	CAWTSGLTYEQYF	TGTGCCTGGACATCGGGGTTGACCTACGAGCAGTACTTC
TRBV5-1	TRBJ1-2	.	13	.	CASSLGAFDGYTF	TGCGCCAGCAGCTTGGGGGCGTTCGATGGCTACACCTTC
TRBV12-3/TRBV12-4	TRBJ1-1	.	12	.	CASSLIAAGAFF	TGTGCCAGCAGTTTGATCGCGGCGGGCGCTTTCTTT
TRBV10-3	TRBJ1-3	.	15	.	CAISERGGSWNTIYF	TGTGCCATCAGTGAGAGGGGAGGGTCTTGGAACACCATATATTTT
TRBV7-3	TRBJ2-1	.	15	.	CASSSAGVSYNEQFF	TGTGCCAGCAGCTCTGCAGGGGTTTCCTACAATGAGCAGTTCTTC
TRBV27	TRBJ2-5	TRBD2	15	.	CASSSHSGGQETQYF	TGTGCCAGCAGTTCGCATTCGGGGGGTCAAGAGACCCAGTACTTC
TRBV4-1	TRBJ1-5	.	13	.	CASSQDSRQPQHF	TGCGCCAGCAGCCAAGATTCCCGTCAGCCCCAGCATTTT
TRBV24-1	TRBJ2-5	.	12	.	CATSDNYPTQYF	TGTGCCACCAGTGACAACTATCCGACCCAGTACTTC
TRBV2	TRBJ1-5	TRBD1	14	.	CASGQGASNQPQHF	TGTGCCAGCGGACAGGGGGCGAGCAATCAGCCCCAGCATTTT
TRBV10-2	TRBJ1-1	.	16	.	CASNRGRMNLNTEAFF	TGCGCCAGCAATCGGGGTAGAATGAATTTGAACACTGAAGCTTTCTTT
TRBV6-5	TRBJ2-7	TRBD1	15	.	CASSLPTGQGYEQYF	TGTGCCAGCAGCTTACCCACGGGACAGGGATACGAGCAGTACTTC
TRBV28	TRBJ2-1	.	15	.	CASIDGRGVTNEQFF	TGTGCCAGCATTGATGGCAGGGGGGTTACCAATGAGCAGTTCTTC
TRBV18	TRBJ2-5	.	12	.	CASSPSAETQYF	TGTGCCAGCTCACCATCCGCGGAGACCCAGTACTTC
TRBV18	TRBJ1-2	.	15	.	CASSPVSGRGNGYTF	TGTGCCAGCTCACCAGTATCCGGGAGGGGGAATGGCTACACCTTC
TRBV7-2	TRBJ1-5	.	15	.	CASSLGESGNQPQHF	TGTGCCAGCAGCTTAGGGGAGTCGGGGAATCAGCCCCAGCATTTT
TRBV3-1/TRBV3-2	TRBJ2-1	.	15	.	CASMYRGGSINEQFF	TGTGCCAGCATGTATCGTGGCGGGTCTATCAATGAGCAGTTCTTC
TRBV7-6	TRBJ1-2	.	18	.	CASSFRGTNPGVSYGYTF	TGTGCCAGCAGCTTCCGAGGGACTAACCCTGGGGTTAGCTATGGCTACACCTTC